Reported below is one TCR beta chain. Followed longitudinally, the Seattle patients had been enrolled during active infection. Per germline, CDR1 SGHTA and CDR2 FQGNSA. J was trimmed by 2 bases and V by 4 bases; bases with no gene match: 7. This CDR3 has 16 amino acids. TCRdb's table, derived via immunoSEQ multiplex PCR, lists solely in-frame clones and lacks some. The sample consists of about 260,000 clones, approximately 89% of them appearing once. This sample was taken from a study of blood T cell repertoires in COVID-19. Turning to the study itself: The origin of the acute and convalescent COVID-19 samples was the United States, Italy and Spain. T cells, B-cell-depleted T cells, or PBMCs supplied cDNA or gDNA.

Sequencing used peripheral blood. The TCR sequence derives from a woman in her sixties or seventies with COVID-19, enrolled during active disease. The chain recombines TRBV7-2 with TRBJ2-2; 7 bases are a match to TRBD2. The CDR3 loop is CASSSRGLLNTGELFF. For the CDR3, the DNA is TGTGCCAGCAGCTCAAGGGGACTACTTAACACCGGGGAGCTGTTTTTT.